This T cell receptor (beta chain) appears in the sequencing data of a study of beta chain features in type 1 diabetes. Broader study findings: The study left unresolved whether HLA type influences TCRB rearrangement. Naive, central memory and Treg TCRB repertoires appeared more alike in patients than in healthy donors.

Staining for CD45RO/CCR7/CD25/CD127/CD95/CD27 allowed sorting of CD4+ naive, central memory, regulatory and stem cell-like memory cells. This clone has a handful of counts. Its antigen is still unknown. The entirety of the isolated RNA underwent reverse transcription, so expressed TCRB transcripts were sequenced. TCRdb's copy holds only in-frame clones and misses some; the assay was immunoSEQ multiplex PCR. The sample carries 120,000 to 150,000 clones, 6.9% recorded once. The receptor's source is a woman in her thirties in good health. Material: central memory CD4+ T cells from blood.

DNA for the CDR3: TGCGCCAGCAGCCAACAGAGTGGAGGGGACTACGAGCAGTACTTC. It translates to CASSQQSGGDYEQYF. This chain connects TRBV4-3 to TRBJ2-5, with D tentatively TRBD2 (6 bases). The DNA end lines up better with TRBJ2-7; the J call may be wrong. The CDR3 spans 15 residues. Germline V gene data show CDR1 as LGHNA and CDR2 as YSLEER.